This TCR beta chain was sequenced during a study of CD8 T cells in ankylosing spondylitis. The sample holds many counts of this clonotype. Its antigen is currently unknown. Study observations and caveats: There was a TCR beta motif, made of roughly eight highly homologous variants, that appeared characteristic of ankylosing spondylitis blood.

The V gene's germline CDR1 is SGHRS and CDR2 YFSETQ. V was trimmed by 4 bases and J by 7 bases, leaving 14 bases between them. The CDR3 runs 14 residues. One entry per CDR3 protein, called by TCRdb with MiXCR from the 5' RACE reads. Of some 290,000 distinct CDR3 sequences listed, about 20% are singletons. Input material: blood, either unsorted or a sorted T cell fraction (not recorded which). This receptor was obtained from a male donor with ankylosing spondylitis or in good health (not recorded which). The V call is TRBV5-1, the J call TRBJ2-2; tentative D call: TRBD2 (5 bases). CDR3 nucleotide sequence: TGCGCCAGCAGCGTCGGGAAGAAGGTCGGGGAGCTGTTTTTT. This gives the protein CASSVGKKVGELFF.